This record looks at one T cell receptor (beta chain) sequence and its context. The antigen it recognizes is unknown. The input lacks base qualities; no much larger clone sits a single base away. Libraries were made using 5' RACE. Instrument used: NextSeq 500. In the TCR library protocol, a unique molecular identifier was attached to each TCR cDNA molecule so that PCR and sequencing errors could be corrected. The study's processing was this. TCR identification, UMI-based error correction and CDR3 extraction were all carried out with Decombinator tools. TCRs above a frequency of 2 per 1,000, corresponding to the top 1% of the tumor frequency distribution, were defined as expanded. Each repertoire was subsampled 100 times to 5,000 TCRs, after which Renyi diversity was computed with the R vegan package. CDR3 similarity networks were built from amino acid triplet string-kernel similarity, connecting CDR3s with pairwise similarity above 0.82. TCRdb reprocessed the public reads (quality trimming at Q25 with fastp, clone calling with MiXCR) and kept in-frame beta chains. Identical CDR3 proteins give one entry, which carries the most common genes and DNA. TCRdb assigned the V and J calls; the authors' analysis was not used. The sample contains 50,000 to 65,000 distinct CDR3 sequences, roughly 7.5% of them found a single time. Approximately 2.9% of the sample rests with the top ten.

This specimen's time point label, per the study, means: sample taken at primary tumor resection. For TCR sequencing, whole RNA was extracted from tumor and nontumor lung tissue, or from cryopreserved PBMC samples, and no cell sorting was done. Samples were obtained from approximately 77 patients with early-stage, untreated non-small cell lung cancer from the lung TRACERx cohort. A patient was chosen for TCR sequencing only when enough RNA was available from at least two tumor regions. The record originates from a study of spatial heterogeneity in lung cancer (dated by TCRdb to the late 2010s). Regarding the research as a whole: Beta-chain transcripts were consistently detected in greater numbers than alpha-chain transcripts, which likely reflected higher beta-chain transcript abundance. In the raw uncorrected reads, each unique combination of TCR and UMI appeared more than ten times on average. TCR alpha and beta repertoires were quantitatively compared across multiple tumor regions, matched nontumor lung and blood in non-small cell lung cancer. The study linked features of the TCR repertoire to counts of nonsynonymous mutations, which were determined by whole-exome sequencing of tumor tissue. Both alpha and beta chains were TCR-sequenced in samples taken at surgery, namely 220 tumor regions, fewer than 85 matched nontumor lung samples and approximately 51 PBMC samples. Paper-wide results and their limitations: Ubiquitous expanded tumor TCRs showed up in blood more often at tumor resection than at routine follow-up. Confirming at a functional level the hypothesis that regional TCRs recognize regional mutations was considered to require additional single-cell paired TCR alpha and beta sequencing.

The CDR3 holds 10 amino acids from the cysteine to the phenylalanine. CDR3 DNA is the only sequence kept; it has 30 bases, read in frame from the first base. CDR1 and CDR2 (KGHDR, SFDVKD) derive from the germline V gene. V drops 9 bases and J drops 8 bases, leaving 9 bases in between. The V and J genes are TRBV24-1 and TRBJ1-1; the D gene identity is not certain. Sequences were derived from PBMCs, sampled at surgery. This clonotype originated in a female donor with early-stage non-small cell lung cancer. The nucleotide sequence is given as TGTGCCACCCGGCCCGACGAAGCTTTCTTT. It codes for CATRPDEAFF.